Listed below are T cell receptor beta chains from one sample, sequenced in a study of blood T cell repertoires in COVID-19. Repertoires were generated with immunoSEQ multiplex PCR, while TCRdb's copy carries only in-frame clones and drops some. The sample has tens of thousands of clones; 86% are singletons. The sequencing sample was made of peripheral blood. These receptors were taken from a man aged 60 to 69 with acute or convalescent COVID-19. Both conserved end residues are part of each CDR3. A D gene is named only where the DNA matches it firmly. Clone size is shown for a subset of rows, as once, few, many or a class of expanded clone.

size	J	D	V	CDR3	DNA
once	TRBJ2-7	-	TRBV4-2	CASSPDSPNYEQYF	TGTGCCAGCAGCCCTGACAGCCCAAACTACGAGCAGTACTTC
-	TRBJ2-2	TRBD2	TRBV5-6	CASSLGLAGANTGELFF	TGTGCCAGCAGCTTGGGACTAGCGGGGGCTAACACCGGGGAGCTGTTTTTT
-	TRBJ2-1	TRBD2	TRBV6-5	CASSRLAGEQFF	TGTGCCAGCAGCCGACTAGCTGGGGAGCAGTTCTTC
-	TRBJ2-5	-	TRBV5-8	CASSLDRLETQYF	TGTGCCAGCAGCTTGGACAGGTTGGAGACCCAGTACTTC
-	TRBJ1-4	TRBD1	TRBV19	CASSFQGEEKLFF	TGTGCCAGTAGTTTTCAGGGGGAAGAAAAACTGTTTTTT
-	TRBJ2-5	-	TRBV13	CASSLDGTSGETQYF	TGTGCCAGCAGCTTAGACGGGACATCGGGGGAGACCCAGTACTTC
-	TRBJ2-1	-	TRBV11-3	CASSLALRQRTTPYNEQFF	TGTGCCAGCAGCTTAGCTCTTAGACAGCGTACAACCCCCTACAATGAGCAGTTCTTC
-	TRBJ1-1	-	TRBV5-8	CASNLGVDTEAFF	TGTGCCAGCAATCTAGGGGTAGACACTGAAGCTTTCTTT
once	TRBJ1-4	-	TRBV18	CASSPEQGNEKLFF	TGTGCCAGCTCACCTGAACAGGGAAATGAAAAACTGTTTTTT
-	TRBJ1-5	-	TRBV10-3	CAISEGRDQPQHF	TGTGCCATCAGTGAAGGCAGGGATCAGCCCCAGCATTTT
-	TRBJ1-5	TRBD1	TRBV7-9	CASRAGQGSNQPQHF	TGTGCCAGCAGGGCGGGACAGGGGAGCAATCAGCCCCAGCATTTT
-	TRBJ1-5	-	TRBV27	CASSLRYPQPQHF	TGTGCCAGCAGTTTGAGATATCCTCAGCCCCAGCATTTT
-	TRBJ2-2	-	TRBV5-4	CASRNPASPTGELFF	TGTGCCAGCAGGAACCCAGCGTCCCCCACAGGGGAGCTGTTTTTT
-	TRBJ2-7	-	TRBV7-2	CASSLSSYEQYF	TGTGCCAGCAGCTTATCTTCCTACGAGCAGTACTTC
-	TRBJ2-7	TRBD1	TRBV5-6	CASSPGQGAHEQYF	TGTGCCAGCAGCCCAGGACAGGGGGCCCACGAGCAGTACTTC
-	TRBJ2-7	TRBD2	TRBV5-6	CASSLTSGNLYEQYF	TGTGCCAGCAGCCTAACTAGCGGGAACCTCTACGAGCAGTACTTC
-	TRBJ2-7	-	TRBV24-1	CATSGAGAHEQYF	TGTGCCACCAGTGGGGCAGGGGCACACGAGCAGTACTTC
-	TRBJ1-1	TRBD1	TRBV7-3	CASSLGTGGMNTEAFF	TGTGCCAGCAGCTTAGGGACAGGGGGCATGAACACTGAAGCTTTCTTT
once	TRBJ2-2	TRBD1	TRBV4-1	CASSQGGTGLLTGELFF	TGCGCCAGCAGCCAGGGAGGGACAGGGTTATTGACCGGGGAGCTGTTTTTT
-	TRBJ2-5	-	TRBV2	CASSERRALRGMGETQYF	TGTGCCAGCAGTGAAAGGAGGGCCCTCCGCGGGATGGGAGAGACCCAGTACTTC
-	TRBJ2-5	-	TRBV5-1	CASSLGNRDQETQYF	TGCGCCAGCAGCTTGGGAAACAGGGACCAAGAGACCCAGTACTTC
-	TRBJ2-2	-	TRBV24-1	CATRGKGLNTGELFF	TGTGCCACCAGAGGAAAGGGACTTAACACCGGGGAGCTGTTTTTT
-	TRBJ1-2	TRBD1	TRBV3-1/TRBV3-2	CASSQDPGTAYGYTF	TGTGCCAGCAGCCAGGACCCCGGGACAGCCTATGGCTACACCTTC
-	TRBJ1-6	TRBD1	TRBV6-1	CASSEVRGLIPLHF	TGTGCCAGCAGTGAAGTCAGGGGGCTTATCCCCCTCCACTTT
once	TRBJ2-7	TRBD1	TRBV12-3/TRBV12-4	CASSWTGAEEQYF	TGTGCCAGCAGCTGGACAGGGGCCGAGGAGCAGTACTTC
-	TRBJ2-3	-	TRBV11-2	CASSLFVETDTQYF	TGTGCCAGCAGCTTATTTGTAGAGACAGATACGCAGTATTTT
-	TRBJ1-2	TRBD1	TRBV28	CASSFLPGGQNYGYTF	TGTGCCAGCAGTTTTCTTCCAGGGGGACAGAACTATGGCTACACCTTC
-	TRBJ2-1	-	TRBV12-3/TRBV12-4	CASNFERAPQFF	TGTGCCAGCAATTTCGAGCGGGCTCCGCAGTTCTTC
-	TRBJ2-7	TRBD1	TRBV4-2	CASSQRQGAEAYEQYF	TGTGCCAGCAGCCAACGACAGGGGGCCGAAGCCTACGAGCAGTACTTC
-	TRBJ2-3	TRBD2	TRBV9	CASSVGLGSGRLYTQYF	TGTGCCAGCAGCGTAGGGTTGGGGAGCGGGAGGCTTTATACGCAGTATTTT
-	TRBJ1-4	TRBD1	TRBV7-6	CASQGGNEKLFF	TGTGCCAGCCAGGGGGGTAATGAAAAACTGTTTTTT
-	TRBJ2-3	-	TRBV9	CASSVDGSGTDTQYF	TGTGCCAGCAGCGTAGACGGGAGCGGCACAGATACGCAGTATTTT
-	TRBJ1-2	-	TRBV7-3	CASSLGGQTGYTF	TGTGCCAGCAGCTTAGGCGGACAAACTGGCTACACCTTC